Listed here are 21 T cell receptor beta chains from one sample, sequenced in a study of T cell clones after liver transplantation. TCRdb keeps only in-frame clones here, not all; method: immunoSEQ multiplex PCR. The data show fewer than 65,000 clones, around 70% seen once. This specimen was CD4+ T cells from blood, taken at the 22-month timepoint. These receptor sequences come from a human patient who received a liver transplant. Some of the T cells might come from the graft donor.

To note about this clone: An end of the junction differs from the germline gene, which may be a read error. Different DNA sequences within this sample yield the same CDR3. The chain joins TRBV11-2 to TRBJ2-3; TRBD1 agrees at 9 bases. This CDR3 is 15 amino acids long. CDR1 is SGHAT and CDR2 is FQNNGV in the germline V gene. The CDR3 nucleotides are TGTGCCAGCAGCCTAGACAGGGGGGAGACAGATACGCAGTATTTT. It encodes CASSLDRGETDTQYF.

This clone was recorded many times. This sample also contains other DNA sequences that code for the same CDR3. The rearrangement joins TRBV6-1 to TRBJ1-2; maybe TRBD1 (5 bases). The V gene's germline CDR1 is MNHNS and CDR2 SASEGT. CDR3 length: 14 amino acids. The ends were cut back, 1 base at V and 8 bases at J, with 14 bases in the middle. The CDR3 loop reads CASSEGRGGEGYTF. The DNA for the CDR3 is TGTGCCAGCAGTGAAGGTCGGGGGGGGGAAGGCTACACCTTC.

The chain links TRBV9 to TRBJ2-5; 8 bases are a match to TRBD1. From germline, CDR1 is SGDLS and CDR2 YYNGEE. The junction had 7 bases not matched to a gene; V was cut back by 2 bases and J by 4 bases. The CDR3 runs 15 residues. The CDR3 protein is CASSVRTGLGETQYF. The DNA for the CDR3 is TGTGCCAGCAGCGTTAGGACAGGGCTTGGAGAGACCCAGTACTTC.

This clone has only a few counts. The rearrangement joins TRBV9 to TRBJ1-5; 7 bases are a match to TRBD1. After removal of 0 bases from V and 0 bases from J, the junction contained 15 bases not matched to a gene. Germline V lookup: CDR1 SGDLS, CDR2 YYNGEE. The CDR3 sequence is 20 residues long. CDR3 DNA: TGTGCCAGCAGCGTAGTTGGCCGGGACAGTCGAAAGAATAGCAATCAGCCCCAGCATTTT. It yields the protein CASSVVGRDSRKNSNQPQHF. Variable domain in full (rest from reference TRBV9 and TRBJ1-5): DSGVTQTPKHLITATGQRVTLRCSPRSGDLSVYWYQQSLDQGLQFLIQYYNGEERAKGNILERFSAQQFPDLHSELNLSSLELGDSALYFCASSVVGRDSRKNSNQPQHFGDGTRLSIL.

The J gene is TRBJ2-2, the V gene TRBV7-3; TRBD1 matches at 8 bases. The V segment lost 4 bases and the J segment 4 bases; nucleotides outside the gene matches: 5. Per germline, CDR1 SGHTA and CDR2 FQGTGA. CDR3 length: 15 amino acids. DNA for the CDR3: TGTGCCAGCAGCTCCCAGGGGGCTCGCACCGGGGAGCTGTTTTTT. Encoded protein: CASSSQGARTGELFF.

The genes are TRBV2 and TRBJ2-3, with a possible D match to TRBD1 (5 bases). CDR1 and CDR2 (germline): SNHLY, FYNNEI. Deletions cut 2 bases from V and 6 bases from J, with 15 bases between. The CDR3 has 15 residues. CDR3 region: CASSERAFTGDTQYF. The DNA for the CDR3 is TGTGCCAGCAGTGAAAGGGCTTTTACAGGCGATACGCAGTATTTT.

The chain joins TRBV6-5 to TRBJ1-5; TRBD1 matches 10 bases. V was pared by 5 bases and J by 7 bases, with 8 bases of the junction left unmatched. The CDR3 extends over 15 amino acids. Germline CDR1 and CDR2: MNHEY and SVGAGI. CDR3 DNA sequence: TGTGCCAGCAGTCTGGACAGGGGGGGGGAGCAGCCCCAGCATTTT. Amino acid sequence: CASSLDRGGEQPQHF.

The chain couples TRBV30 to TRBJ2-5; D is perhaps TRBD1 (6 bases). V dropped 1 base and J dropped 14 bases, with 23 bases sitting between them. The CDR3 loop spans 14 amino acids. Germline values: CDR1 GTSNPN, CDR2 SVGIG (reference sequence). The CDR3 DNA reads TGTGCCTGGAGTGCATCCTCCGGGACACGACCTGTATACTTC. It codes for CAWSASSGTRPVYF.

This sequence joins TRBV12-5 and TRBJ2-2; a weak D match, TRBD1 (6 bases). Germline V lookup: CDR1 LGHNT, CDR2 FRNRAP. CDR3 size: 15 residues. V was pared by 5 bases and J by 1 base, with 11 bases between. The CDR3, as DNA: TGTGCTAGTGGTCAGACGGGACAGAACACCGGGGAGCTGTTTTTT. Protein: CASGQTGQNTGELFF.

V usage is TRBV4-1 and J usage is TRBJ2-1; 7 nucleotides align to TRBD2. V lost 2 bases and J lost 6; bases outside the gene matches: 10. The CDR3 length is 16 residues. The germline CDR1 and CDR2 sequences are MGHRA and YSYEKL. CDR3 DNA sequence: TGCGCCAGCAGCCAACCACTAGCGCCGGCCGTCAATGAGCAGTTCTTC. It translates to CASSQPLAPAVNEQFF.

The J gene is TRBJ2-7, the V gene TRBV6-5; 7 bases match TRBD1. The CDR3 is 14 amino acids. In germline, CDR1 is MNHEY, CDR2 SVGAGI. V lost 5 bases, J lost 2 bases, and 6 bases stayed unmatched. The CDR3 protein is CASSTNRGPYEQYF. The CDR3 region has the DNA TGTGCCAGCAGTACTAACAGGGGCCCCTACGAGCAGTACTTC.

J is TRBJ2-1 and V is TRBV28, with 9 bases identical to TRBD2. CDR1 MDHEN and CDR2 SYDVKM come from the germline V gene. There are 15 residues in the CDR3. The trim removed 7 bases at V and 4 bases at J, leaving 8 bases unmatched. For the CDR3, the DNA is TGTGCCAGCACGGACTCTAGCGGGGCTTACAATGAGCAGTTCTTC. Its protein product is CASTDSSGAYNEQFF.

The chain combines TRBV6-5 with TRBJ1-2, with 8 bases aligning to TRBD1. V lost 2 bases to trimming and J lost 4 bases; unmatched junction nucleotides: 6. The CDR3 contains 15 residues. Per germline, CDR1 MNHEY and CDR2 SVGAGI. The CDR3 DNA is TGTGCCAGCAGTTACGGACAGGGAGAAGGCTATGGCTACACCTTC. Translating it yields CASSYGQGEGYGYTF.

J is TRBJ1-5 and V is TRBV6-6; D unclear. This CDR3 has 13 amino acids. The V end lost 2 bases, the J end lost 7 bases, and 9 bases lay between the germline ends. Germline V CDR1 and CDR2: MNHNY, SVGAGI (reference sequence). The CDR3: CASSYQERQPQHF. For the CDR3, the DNA is TGTGCCAGCAGTTACCAGGAGCGGCAGCCCCAGCATTTT.

This clone was observed once. The chain is built from TRBV11-1 and TRBJ2-1; D might be TRBD2 (5 bases). Trimming cost V 2 bases and J 7 bases, with 9 bases left between them. The CDR3 spans 13 residues. Germline V gene sequence: CDR1 SGHAT, CDR2 FQDESV (reference sequence). DNA of the CDR3: TGTGCCAGCAGCTTAATTAGAGGGAATGAGCAGTTCTTC. Translated: CASSLIRGNEQFF.

This rearrangement joins TRBV19 to TRBJ2-7; the D gene could be TRBD1 or TRBD2 (5 bases each). V was pared by 3 bases and J by 0 bases, with 9 bases between. Germline V gene sequence: CDR1 LNHDA, CDR2 SQIVND (reference sequence). This CDR3 contains 14 residues. The CDR3 loop is CASSMGPVSYEQYF. In nucleotides, the CDR3 is TGTGCCAGTAGTATGGGACCAGTCTCCTACGAGCAGTACTTC.

This clone was counted once. The chain employs TRBV28 and TRBJ2-2, with no clear D. The CDR3 is made up of 15 amino acids. The germline gives CDR1 MDHEN, CDR2 SYDVKM. Trimming took 4 bases from V and 8 from J, leaving 17 bases between them. CDR3 nucleotide sequence: TGTGCCAGCAGTTCCCCGGCGAGTCCGGCGGGGGAGCTGTTTTTT. Translated: CASSSPASPAGELFF. Using reference TRBV28 and TRBJ2-2 for the parts outside the CDR3, the full variable domain is DVKVTQSSRYLVKRTGEKVFLECVQDMDHENMFWYRQDPGLGLRLIYFSYDVKMKEKGDIPEGYSVSREKKERFSLILESASTNQTSMYLCASSSPASPAGELFFGEGSRLTVL.

The rearrangement links TRBV28 to TRBJ1-6, with TRBD1 as a possible D gene (6 bases). Germline CDR1 MDHEN, CDR2 SYDVKM. V lost 4 bases and J 5 bases, leaving 12 bases between the germline ends. The CDR3 loop spans 15 amino acids. This chain's CDR3 is CASSSTDRDNSPLHF. The DNA of the CDR3 is TGTGCCAGCAGTTCCACGGACAGAGATAATTCACCCCTCCACTTT.

This chain joins TRBV6-1 and TRBJ1-2; D is unresolved. V was trimmed by 2 bases and J by 4 bases, leaving 17 bases between them. Germline V gives CDR1 MNHNS, CDR2 SASEGT. This CDR3 has 16 residues. In nucleotides, the CDR3 is TGTGCCAGCAGTGAATGGGCTAGGGATGCTCGCTATGGCTACACCTTC. The encoded protein is CASSEWARDARYGYTF.

This sequence joins TRBV6-5 and TRBJ2-6; 8 bases are a match to TRBD1. CDR1 MNHEY and CDR2 SVGAGI come from the germline V gene. CDR3 length: 15 residues. V trimming: 5 bases; J trimming: 4 bases; junction bases outside the gene matches: 4. CDR3 in amino acids: CASSRQGYGANVLTF. The CDR3 nucleotides read TGTGCCAGCAGTCGACAGGGGTACGGGGCCAACGTCCTGACTTTC.

This chain joins TRBV19 and TRBJ2-7; perhaps TRBD1 as D (6 bases). Germline V gene lookup returns CDR1 LNHDA and CDR2 SQIVND (reference sequence). The CDR3 extends over 15 amino acids. V lost 4 bases and J lost 2, with 15 bases in between. The CDR3 DNA is TGTGCCAGTAGTACGCGCGAAACAGGGACCTACGAGCAGTACTTC. Its protein product is CASSTRETGTYEQYF.